The TCR beta chain under discussion was sequenced for a study of regulatory T cells in long-lasting Graves disease. Study findings and constraints: Public clonotype sharing was higher in persistent than newly diagnosed patients.

Regarding this clonotype: No antigen is known for it.

iRepertoire HTBI primers and Arm-PCR of CDR3 regions built TCR beta libraries. TCRdb independently ran MiXCR on the multiplex PCR reads; one entry per CDR3 protein. The repertoire holds approximately 400,000 distinct CDR3 sequences, 14% to 15% seen once, with about 7.8% in the top ten. CDR3 length: 14 amino acids. Germline lookup yields CDR1 SGHTA and CDR2 FQGTGA. V lost 5 bases, J lost 0 bases, and 5 bases lay in between. Time point described: newly diagnosed GD, antithyroid drugs for less than 3 months. From PBMCs, RNA was extracted and then used to make the TCR library. These data also featured in a second study, about T cells in Graves' hyperthyroidism and ophthalmopathy.

The sequences come from peripheral blood mononuclear cells (PBMCs), collected at new diagnosis, from a patient treated with antithyroid drugs. The clonotype comes from a woman aged 40 to 49 with Graves disease. The chain uses TRBV7-3 and TRBJ1-6; no definite D call. CDR3 in DNA: TGTGCCAGCAGCGCAGGCTCCTATAATTCACCCCTCCACTTT. Translated: CASSAGSYNSPLHF.